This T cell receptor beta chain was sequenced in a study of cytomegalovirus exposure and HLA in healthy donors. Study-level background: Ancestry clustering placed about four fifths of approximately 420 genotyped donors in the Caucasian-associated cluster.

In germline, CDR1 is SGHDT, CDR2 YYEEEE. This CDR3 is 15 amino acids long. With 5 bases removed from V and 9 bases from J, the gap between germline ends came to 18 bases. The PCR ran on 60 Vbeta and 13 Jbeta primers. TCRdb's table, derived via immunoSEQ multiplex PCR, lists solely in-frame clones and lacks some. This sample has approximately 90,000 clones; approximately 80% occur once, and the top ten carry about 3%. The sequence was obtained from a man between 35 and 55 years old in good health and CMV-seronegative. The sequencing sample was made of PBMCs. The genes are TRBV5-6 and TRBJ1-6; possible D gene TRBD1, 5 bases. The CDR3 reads CASSLDSSFTSPLHF. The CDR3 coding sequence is TGTGCCAGCAGTTTAGACAGTTCCTTTACTTCACCCCTCCACTTT.